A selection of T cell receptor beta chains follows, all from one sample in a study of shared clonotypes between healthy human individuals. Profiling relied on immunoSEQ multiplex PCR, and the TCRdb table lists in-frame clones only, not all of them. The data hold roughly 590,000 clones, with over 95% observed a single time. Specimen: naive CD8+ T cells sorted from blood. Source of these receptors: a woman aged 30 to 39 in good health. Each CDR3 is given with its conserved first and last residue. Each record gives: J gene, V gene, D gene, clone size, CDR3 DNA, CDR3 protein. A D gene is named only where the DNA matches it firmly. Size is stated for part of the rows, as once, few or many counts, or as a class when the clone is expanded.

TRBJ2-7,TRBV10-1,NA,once,TGCGCCAGCAGTCCTGTGAGGCCAGGGGAGCAGTACTTC,CASSPVRPGEQYF
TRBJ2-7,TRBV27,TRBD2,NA,TGTGCCAGCAGTTTACTGGGAGGGACCACCTACGAGCAGTACTTC,CASSLLGGTTYEQYF
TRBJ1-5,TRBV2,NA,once,TGTGCCAGCTCCAGTGGAGCAGGGTTTAATCAGCCCCAGCATTTT,CASSSGAGFNQPQHF
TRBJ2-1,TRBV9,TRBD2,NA,TGTGCCAGCACCGGGACTAGGGTTCCAAATGAGCAGTTCTTC,CASTGTRVPNEQFF
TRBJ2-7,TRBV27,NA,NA,TGTGCCAGCAGTTTATCTGGGACAACCTACGAGCAGTACTTC,CASSLSGTTYEQYF
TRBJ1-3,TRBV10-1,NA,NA,TGCGCCAGCAGTGAGTTCACCGCGGGAAACACCATATATTTT,CASSEFTAGNTIYF
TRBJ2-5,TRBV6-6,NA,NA,TGTGCCAGCCACCCCCAGGGAAAGGGGTTTCAAGAGACCCAGTACTTC,CASHPQGKGFQETQYF
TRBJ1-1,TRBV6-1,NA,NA,TGTGCCAGCAGTGAAGCCGGGAGGGGGAGCATGAACACTGAAGCTTTCTTT,CASSEAGRGSMNTEAFF
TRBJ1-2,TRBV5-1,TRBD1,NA,TGCGCCAGCAGCTTGGGGCAGCGGGACAGCCCCTTTGGCTATGGCTACACCTTC,CASSLGQRDSPFGYGYTF
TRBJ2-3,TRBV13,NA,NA,TGTGCCAGCAGCTTGGGGCGAAGCACAGATACGCAGTATTTT,CASSLGRSTDTQYF
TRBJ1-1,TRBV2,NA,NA,TGTGCCAGCAACTCGGGGGGGTACACTGAAGCTTTCTTT,CASNSGGYTEAFF
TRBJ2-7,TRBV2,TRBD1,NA,TGTGCCAGCAGAGCCGGGACAGGCTTCTCCTACGAGCAGTACTTC,CASRAGTGFSYEQYF
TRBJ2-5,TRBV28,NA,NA,TGTGCCAGCAGGGTCGCGGGGACAGAAGAGACCCAGTACTTC,CASRVAGTEETQYF
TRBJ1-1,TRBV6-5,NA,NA,TGTGCCAGCAGTTTTAGACCAGACGGAGACACTGAAGCTTTCTTT,CASSFRPDGDTEAFF
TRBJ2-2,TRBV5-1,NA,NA,TGCGCCAGCAGCTTTCTCTGGCCCACCGGGGAGCTGTTTTTT,CASSFLWPTGELFF
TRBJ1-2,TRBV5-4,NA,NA,TGTGCCAGCGCCTGGGGCTCTGGCTACACCTTC,CASAWGSGYTF
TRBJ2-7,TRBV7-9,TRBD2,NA,TGTGCCACGACTAGCGGGAGACCCGAGCAGTACTTC,CATTSGRPEQYF
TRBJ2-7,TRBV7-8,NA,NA,TGTGCCAGCAGCTCCGCCCTCACAGGGATCCACGAGCAGTACTTC,CASSSALTGIHEQYF
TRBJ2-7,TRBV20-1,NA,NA,TGCAGTGCTAGAGTAGCACCCGAGCAGTACTTC,CSARVAPEQYF
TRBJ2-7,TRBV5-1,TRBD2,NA,TGCGCCAGCACCCACGGGGGGTCCTACGAGCAGTACTTC,CASTHGGSYEQYF
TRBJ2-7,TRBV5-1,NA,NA,TGCGCCAGCAGCCACCCAGAGGCGGGAACATACGAGCAGTACTTC,CASSHPEAGTYEQYF
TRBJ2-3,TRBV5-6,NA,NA,TGTGCCAGCAGCTTGCCGACGGGAGTTGATACGCAGTATTTT,CASSLPTGVDTQYF
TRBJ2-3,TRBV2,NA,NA,TGTGCCAGCAGTGACACGGGGGGCACAGATACGCAGTATTTT,CASSDTGGTDTQYF
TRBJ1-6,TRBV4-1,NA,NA,TGCGCCAGCAGCCCTGAATTCAATTCACCCCTCCACTTT,CASSPEFNSPLHF
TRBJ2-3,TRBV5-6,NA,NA,TGTGCCAGCAGCTTGGCCACGGGGCAAGTCACAGATACGCAGTATTTT,CASSLATGQVTDTQYF
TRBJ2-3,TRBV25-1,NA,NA,TGTGCCAGCAGTGATTGGTCTAGCACGGCCGATACGCAGTATTTT,CASSDWSSTADTQYF
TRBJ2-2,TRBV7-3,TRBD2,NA,TGTGCCAGCAGCTTTAGACTAGCGGGAAAGAACACCGGGGAGCTGTTTTTT,CASSFRLAGKNTGELFF
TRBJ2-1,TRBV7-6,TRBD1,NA,TGTGCCAGCAGCCCCTTCGGACAGGACAATGAGCAGTTCTTC,CASSPFGQDNEQFF
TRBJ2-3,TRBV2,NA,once,TGTGCCAGCAGTTCCCCTGGGGTTGACACAGATACGCAGTATTTT,CASSSPGVDTDTQYF
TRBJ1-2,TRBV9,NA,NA,TGTGCCAGCAGCGAAGGGGCTGGCCCTGGCTACACCTTC,CASSEGAGPGYTF
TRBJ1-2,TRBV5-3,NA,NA,TGTGCCAGAAGCCAAGGGGTGTCCTATGGCTACACCTTC,CARSQGVSYGYTF
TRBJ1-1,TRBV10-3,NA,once,TGTGCCATCAGTGAGTCGAACGTCGGCAGGCGCGGCACTGAAGCTTTCTTT,CAISESNVGRRGTEAFF
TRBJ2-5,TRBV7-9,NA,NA,TGTGCCAGCAGCTTACTTGCGCGCGCGGGAGAGACCCAGTACTTC,CASSLLARAGETQYF
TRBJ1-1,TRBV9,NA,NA,TGTGCCAGCAGCGGACAGATGAACACTGAAGCTTTCTTT,CASSGQMNTEAFF
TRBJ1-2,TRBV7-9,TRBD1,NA,TGTGCCAGCAGGTCCGGGACAGGCGACGGCTACACCTTC,CASRSGTGDGYTF
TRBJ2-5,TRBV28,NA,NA,TGTGCCAGCAGTTTTCGGGGGAACCAAGAGACCCAGTACTTC,CASSFRGNQETQYF
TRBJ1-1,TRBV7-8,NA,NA,TGTGCCAGCAGCTTAGAAATTGGAGGCACTGAAGCTTTCTTT,CASSLEIGGTEAFF
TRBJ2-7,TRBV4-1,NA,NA,TGCGCCAGCAGCCAAGATCAGGGACCGCCGAACTACGAGCAGTACTTC,CASSQDQGPPNYEQYF
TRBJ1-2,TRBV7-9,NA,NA,TGTGCCAGCAGCCCGATAAAAGGCTATGGCTACACCTTC,CASSPIKGYGYTF
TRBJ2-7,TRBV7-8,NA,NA,TGTGCCAGCAGCAAAGAGGTGGTCAGGTCGTACGAGCAGTACTTC,CASSKEVVRSYEQYF
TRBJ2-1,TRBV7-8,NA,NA,TGTGCCAGCAGTCAGATTGGGGGAGTGGGGTACAATGAGCAGTTCTTC,CASSQIGGVGYNEQFF
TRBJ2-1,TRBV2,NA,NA,TGTGCCAGCAGTCCGGCAGGGCGAAACAATGAGCAGTTCTTC,CASSPAGRNNEQFF
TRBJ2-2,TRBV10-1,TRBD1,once,TGCGCCAGCAGTGGTGACAGGGCGAACACCGGGGAGCTGTTTTTT,CASSGDRANTGELFF
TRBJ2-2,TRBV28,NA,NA,TGTGCCAGCAGTTTATTCGCGGGACAGCTCGGGGAGCTGTTTTTT,CASSLFAGQLGELFF
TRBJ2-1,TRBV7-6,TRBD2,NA,TGTGCCAGCAGCTCCACGACTAGCGGGAGGACCTACAATGAGCAGTTCTTC,CASSSTTSGRTYNEQFF
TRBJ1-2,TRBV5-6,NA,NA,TGTGCCAGCAGCTTGGGTGGTTCCGCCTATGGCTACACCTTC,CASSLGGSAYGYTF
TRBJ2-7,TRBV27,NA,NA,TGTGCCAGCAGTTTTTCCGGGACACCTACCTACGAGCAGTACTTC,CASSFSGTPTYEQYF
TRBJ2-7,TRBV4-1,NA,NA,TGCGCCAGCAGCCAGAGAGACTCCTACCAGCCCTACGAGCAGTACTTC,CASSQRDSYQPYEQYF